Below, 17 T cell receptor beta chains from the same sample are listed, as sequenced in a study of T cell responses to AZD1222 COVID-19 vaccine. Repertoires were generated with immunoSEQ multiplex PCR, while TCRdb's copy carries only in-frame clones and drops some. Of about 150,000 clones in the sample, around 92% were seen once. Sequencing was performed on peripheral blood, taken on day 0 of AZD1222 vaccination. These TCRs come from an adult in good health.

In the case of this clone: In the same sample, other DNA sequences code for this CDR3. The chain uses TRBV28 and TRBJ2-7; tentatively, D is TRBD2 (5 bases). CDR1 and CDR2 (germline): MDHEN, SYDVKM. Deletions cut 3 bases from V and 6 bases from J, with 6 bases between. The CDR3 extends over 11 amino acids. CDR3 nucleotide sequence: TGTGCCAGCAGTTTCGAGGGCGAGCAGTACTTC. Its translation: CASSFEGEQYF. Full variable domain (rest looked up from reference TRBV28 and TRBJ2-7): DVKVTQSSRYLVKRTGEKVFLECVQDMDHENMFWYRQDPGLGLRLIYFSYDVKMKEKGDIPEGYSVSREKKERFSLILESASTNQTSMYLCASSFEGEQYFGPGTRLTVT.

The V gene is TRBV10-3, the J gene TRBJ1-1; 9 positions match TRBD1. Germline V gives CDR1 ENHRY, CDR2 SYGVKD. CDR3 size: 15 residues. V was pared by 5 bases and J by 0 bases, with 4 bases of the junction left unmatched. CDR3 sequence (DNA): TGTGCCATCAGTACCGGGACAGGGATGAACACTGAAGCTTTCTTT. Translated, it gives CAISTGTGMNTEAFF.

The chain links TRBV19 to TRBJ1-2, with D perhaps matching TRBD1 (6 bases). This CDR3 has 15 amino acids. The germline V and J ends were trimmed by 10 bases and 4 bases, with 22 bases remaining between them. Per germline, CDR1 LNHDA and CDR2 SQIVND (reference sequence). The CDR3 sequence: CATISPGRGSYGYTF. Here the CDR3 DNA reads TGTGCCACCATATCCCCGGGCAGGGGCTCCTATGGCTACACCTTC.

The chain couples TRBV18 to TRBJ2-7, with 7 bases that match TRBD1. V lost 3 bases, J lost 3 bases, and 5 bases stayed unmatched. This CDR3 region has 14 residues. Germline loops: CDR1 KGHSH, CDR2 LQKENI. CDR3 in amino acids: CASSPTGTLYEQYF. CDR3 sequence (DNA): TGTGCCAGCTCACCGACAGGGACGCTCTACGAGCAGTACTTC. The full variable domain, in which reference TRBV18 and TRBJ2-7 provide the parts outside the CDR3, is NAGVMQNPRHLVRRRGQEARLRCSPMKGHSHVYWYRQLPEEGLKFMVYLQKENIIDESGMPKERFSAEFPKEGPSILRIQQVVRGDSAAYFCASSPTGTLYEQYFGPGTRLTVT.

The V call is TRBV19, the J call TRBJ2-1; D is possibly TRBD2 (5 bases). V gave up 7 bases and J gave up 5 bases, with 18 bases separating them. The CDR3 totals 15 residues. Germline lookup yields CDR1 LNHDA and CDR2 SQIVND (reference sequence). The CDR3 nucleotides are TGTGCCAGTACTCGGCCGGGAAACTTAAACAATGAGCAGTTCTTC. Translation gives CASTRPGNLNNEQFF.

This CDR3 reads CATSDFPTNTGELFF. CDR3 coding DNA: TGTGCCACCAGTGATTTCCCCACGAACACCGGGGAGCTGTTTTTT. The J gene is TRBJ2-2, the V gene TRBV24-1; D is uncertain. With 1 base removed from V and 0 bases from J, the gap between germline ends came to 5 bases. Germline CDR1 KGHDR, CDR2 SFDVKD. This CDR3 region has 15 residues.

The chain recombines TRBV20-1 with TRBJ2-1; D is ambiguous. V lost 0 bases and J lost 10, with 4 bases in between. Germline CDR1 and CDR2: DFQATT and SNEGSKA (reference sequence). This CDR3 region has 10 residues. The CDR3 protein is CSARDPEQFF. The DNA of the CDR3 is TGCAGTGCTAGAGATCCCGAGCAGTTCTTC.

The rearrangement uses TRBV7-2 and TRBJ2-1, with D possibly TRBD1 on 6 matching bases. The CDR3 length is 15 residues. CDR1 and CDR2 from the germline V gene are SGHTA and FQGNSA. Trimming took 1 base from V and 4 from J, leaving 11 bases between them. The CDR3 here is CASSLDRQAYNEQFF. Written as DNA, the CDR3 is TGTGCCAGCAGCTTAGATCGACAGGCGTACAATGAGCAGTTCTTC.

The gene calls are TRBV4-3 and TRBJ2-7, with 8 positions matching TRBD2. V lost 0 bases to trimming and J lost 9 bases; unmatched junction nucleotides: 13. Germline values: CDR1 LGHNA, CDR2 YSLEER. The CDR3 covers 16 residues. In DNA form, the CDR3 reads TGCGCCAGCAGCCAAGATCGTGCGAGCGGGAGCCCCGGGCAGTACTTC. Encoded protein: CASSQDRASGSPGQYF.

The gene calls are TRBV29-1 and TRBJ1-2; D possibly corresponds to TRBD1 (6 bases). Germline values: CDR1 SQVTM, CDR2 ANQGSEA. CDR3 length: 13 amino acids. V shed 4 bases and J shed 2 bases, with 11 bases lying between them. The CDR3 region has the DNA TGCAGCGTTGGGACAGTCCAGAACTATGGCTACACCTTC. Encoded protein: CSVGTVQNYGYTF.

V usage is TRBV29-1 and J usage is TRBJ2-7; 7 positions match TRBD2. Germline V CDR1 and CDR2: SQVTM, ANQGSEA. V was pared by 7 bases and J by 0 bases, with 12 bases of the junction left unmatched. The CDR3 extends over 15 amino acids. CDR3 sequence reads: CSASGWGGSSYEQYF. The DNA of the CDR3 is TGCAGCGCTTCGGGGTGGGGCGGGAGCTCCTACGAGCAGTACTTC.

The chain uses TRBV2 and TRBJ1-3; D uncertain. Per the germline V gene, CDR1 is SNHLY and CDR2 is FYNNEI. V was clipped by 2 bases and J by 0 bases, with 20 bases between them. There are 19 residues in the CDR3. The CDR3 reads CASSELGSVVVFSGNTIYF. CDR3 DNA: TGTGCCAGCAGTGAATTAGGGTCGGTCGTGGTTTTCTCTGGAAACACCATATATTTT.

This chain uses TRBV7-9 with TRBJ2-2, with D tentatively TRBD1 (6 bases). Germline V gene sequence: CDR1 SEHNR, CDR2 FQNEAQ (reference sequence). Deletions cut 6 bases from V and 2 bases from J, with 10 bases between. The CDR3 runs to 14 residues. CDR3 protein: CASRTGINTGELFF. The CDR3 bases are TGTGCCAGCAGAACAGGGATTAACACCGGGGAGCTGTTTTTT.

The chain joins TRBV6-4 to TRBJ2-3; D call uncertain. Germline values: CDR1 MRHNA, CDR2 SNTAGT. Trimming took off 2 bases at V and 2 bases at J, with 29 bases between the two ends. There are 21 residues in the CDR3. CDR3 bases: TGTGCCAGCAGTGACCGGGCCTACCTATCTGTCGGTGTCACCCTCACAGATACGCAGTATTTT. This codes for CASSDRAYLSVGVTLTDTQYF.

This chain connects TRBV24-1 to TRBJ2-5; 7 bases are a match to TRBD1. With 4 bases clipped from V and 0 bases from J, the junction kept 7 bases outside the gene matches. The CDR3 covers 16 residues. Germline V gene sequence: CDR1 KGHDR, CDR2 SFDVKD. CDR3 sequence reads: CATSDPIGTDQETQYF. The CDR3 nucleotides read TGTGCCACCAGTGACCCCATCGGGACAGACCAAGAGACCCAGTACTTC.

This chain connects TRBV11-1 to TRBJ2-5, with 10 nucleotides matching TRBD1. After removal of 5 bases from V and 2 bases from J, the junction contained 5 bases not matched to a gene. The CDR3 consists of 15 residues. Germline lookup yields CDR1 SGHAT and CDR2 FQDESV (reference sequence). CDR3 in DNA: TGTGCCAGCAGCCGCGGACAGGGGGTACAAGAGACCCAGTACTTC. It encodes CASSRGQGVQETQYF. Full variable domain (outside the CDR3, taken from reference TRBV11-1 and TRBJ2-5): EAEVAQSPRYKITEKSQAVAFWCDPISGHATLYWYRQILGQGPELLVQFQDESVVDDSQLPKDRFSAERLKGVDSTLKIQPAELGDSAMYLCASSRGQGVQETQYFGPGTRLLVL.

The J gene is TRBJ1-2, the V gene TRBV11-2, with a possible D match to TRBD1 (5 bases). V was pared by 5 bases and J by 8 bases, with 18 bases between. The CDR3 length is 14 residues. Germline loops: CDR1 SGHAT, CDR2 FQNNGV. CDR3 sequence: CASSPASGRFGYTF. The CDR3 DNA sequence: TGTGCCAGCAGCCCGGCTTCAGGGCGCTTCGGCTACACCTTC.